This TCR beta chain was found in a study of blood T cell repertoires in COVID-19. Study-wide background: Donors in the United States, Italy and Spain gave samples during acute or convalescent COVID-19. In each case, the material was cDNA or gDNA derived from T cells, B-cell-depleted T cells, or PBMCs.

Original analysis: The authors estimated nucleated cell counts from reference gene primer amplification. Libraries were prepared by immunoSEQ multiplex PCR; TCRdb keeps only in-frame clonotypes and omits some of them. V and J calls plus clone size are reproduced from that table; the DNA served to infer D and trimming. The sample lists some 72,000 clones, 65% to 85% seen once, with roughly 13% in the top ten. Germline V gene lookup returns CDR1 MNHEY and CDR2 SMNVEV (reference sequence). The V end lost 6 bases, the J end lost 3 bases, and 8 bases lay between the germline ends. The CDR3 loop spans 13 amino acids.

Sequencing was performed on peripheral blood. V gene TRBV27 combines with J gene TRBJ1-4; perhaps TRBD1 as D (6 bases). The origin of this receptor is a man aged 50 to 60 with COVID-19, enrolled during active disease. The CDR3 sequence: CASSRGSNEKLFF. The CDR3 coding sequence is TGTGCCAGCAGCAGGGGATCTAATGAAAAACTGTTTTTT.